One T cell receptor beta chain is described in this entry. The antigen remains unidentified. There are 14 residues in the CDR3. The germline V gene has CDR1 MNHEY and CDR2 SVGEGT. V lost 0 bases and J lost 0, with 5 bases in between. Each CDR3 protein is one row after TCRdb ran MiXCR on the reads. Of roughly 860,000 distinct CDR3 sequences detected, roughly 33% appear once; the ten largest clones hold 9.5% to 15%. These data come from a study of T cell repertoires in cytomegalovirus infection. Study-level information: The authors used CMV epitopes that were HLA-C-restricted (recently identified) and HLA-B-restricted (well studied). Public TCR beta signatures were indicative of both CMV infection and a matching HLA type.

Findings of the study overall: Predominance within the ex vivo response was attributable to HLA-C-restricted CMV-specific TCR beta clonotypes.

Sequenced material: cultured CD8+ T cells from PBMCs, taken from culture after CMV antigen stimulation. The sequence came from a human donor in good health (CMV status not recorded). Some clones in this sample may be carry-over from other donors' samples. V and J are TRBV6-2 or TRBV6-3 and TRBJ1-1; D remains ambiguous. Here the CDR3 DNA reads TGTGCCAGCAGTTACTCGAAAGTGAACACTGAAGCTTTCTTT. It yields the protein CASSYSKVNTEAFF.